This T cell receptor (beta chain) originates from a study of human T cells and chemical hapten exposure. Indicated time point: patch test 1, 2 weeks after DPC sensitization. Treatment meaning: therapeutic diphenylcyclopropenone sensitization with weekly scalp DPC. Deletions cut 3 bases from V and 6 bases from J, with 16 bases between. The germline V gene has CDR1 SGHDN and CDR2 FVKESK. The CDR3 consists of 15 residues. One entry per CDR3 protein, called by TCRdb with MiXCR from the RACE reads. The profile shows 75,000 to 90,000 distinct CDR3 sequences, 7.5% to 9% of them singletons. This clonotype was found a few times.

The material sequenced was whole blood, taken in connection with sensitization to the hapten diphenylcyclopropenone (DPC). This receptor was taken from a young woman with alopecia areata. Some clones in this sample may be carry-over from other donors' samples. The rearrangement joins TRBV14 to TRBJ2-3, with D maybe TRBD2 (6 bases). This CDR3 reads CASSQGTVFGDTQYF. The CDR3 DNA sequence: TGTGCCAGCAGCCAGGGGACTGTATTCGGGGATACGCAGTATTTT.